These 19 T cell receptor beta chains were all obtained from the same sample, sequenced in a study of blood T cell repertoires in COVID-19. The table came from immunoSEQ multiplex PCR; TCRdb's copy has only in-frame clones and leaves some out. The sample records about 360,000 clones, roughly 86% being singletons. What was sequenced was peripheral blood. The receptor set was obtained from a human donor in a cohort sampled during active COVID-19.

This chain links TRBV9 with TRBJ1-6; the D gene is possibly TRBD1 (5 bases). The CDR3 totals 15 residues. The V gene's germline CDR1 is SGDLS and CDR2 YYNGEE. The ends were cut back, 4 bases at V and 10 bases at J, with 18 bases in the middle. CDR3 DNA sequence: TGTGCCAGCAGCCAGAGCCAGGGTGGTGAGTCACCCCTCCACTTT. It codes for CASSQSQGGESPLHF.

The chain employs TRBV5-1 and TRBJ1-2, with TRBD1 matching over 8 bases. Trimming removed 0 bases from V and 5 bases from J; junction bases left unmatched: 12. The CDR3 extends over 17 amino acids. Looked up from germline, CDR1 is SGHRS and CDR2 is YFSETQ. The CDR3 DNA is TGCGCCAGCAGCTTGGCTGCCGGACAGGGACGTTGGTATGGCTACACCTTC. Translating it yields CASSLAAGQGRWYGYTF.

The chain joins TRBV7-9 to TRBJ2-1; no reliable D call. The CDR3 spans 14 residues. CDR1 and CDR2 (germline): SEHNR, FQNEAQ (reference sequence). V was shortened by 0 bases and J by 5 bases, with 8 bases between the two germline ends. For the CDR3, the DNA is TGTGCCAGCAGCTTAGCTGGCATAAACAATGAGCAGTTCTTC. Protein: CASSLAGINNEQFF.

The chain recombines TRBV18 with TRBJ2-2; tentative D call: TRBD2 (6 bases). There are 15 residues in the CDR3. The germline V gene encodes CDR1 KGHSH and CDR2 LQKENI. V lost 3 bases to trimming and J lost 3 bases, with 11 bases between them. This CDR3 reads CASSPRGLDTGELFF. The CDR3 DNA sequence: TGTGCCAGCTCACCGCGGGGTTTGGACACCGGGGAGCTGTTTTTT.

This clone was counted only a few times. The genes are TRBV19 and TRBJ2-5, with 9 bases lining up with TRBD2. Germline trimming cut 7 bases from V and 5 bases from J; bases unmatched to any gene: 5. Germline lookup yields CDR1 LNHDA and CDR2 SQIVND (reference sequence). The CDR3 spans 13 residues. This chain's CDR3 is CASTQTSGETQYF. The CDR3 nucleotides are TGTGCCAGTACCCAGACTAGCGGTGAGACCCAGTACTTC.

The chain carries TRBV6-5 and TRBJ1-2, with D possibly TRBD1 on 6 matching bases. Germline CDR1 MNHEY, CDR2 SVGAGI. The CDR3 length is 14 residues. V gave up 6 bases and J gave up 1 base, with 12 bases separating them. The CDR3 DNA reads TGTGCCAGCAGGATCCCGGACAGTAACTATGGCTACACCTTC. Encoded protein: CASRIPDSNYGYTF.

This clone was detected only once. This chain connects TRBV28 to TRBJ1-6; 10 bases agree with TRBD1. CDR1 is MDHEN, CDR2 SYDVKM, per germline. This CDR3 is 16 amino acids long. V shed 5 bases, J shed 2 bases, and the junction held 3 bases outside the gene matches. The CDR3 DNA sequence: TGTGCCAGCAGTATGACAGGGGGCCCCTATAATTCACCCCTCCACTTT. Protein product: CASSMTGGPYNSPLHF. The complete variable domain, with remaining parts taken from reference TRBV28 and TRBJ1-6, reads DVKVTQSSRYLVKRTGEKVFLECVQDMDHENMFWYRQDPGLGLRLIYFSYDVKMKEKGDIPEGYSVSREKKERFSLILESASTNQTSMYLCASSMTGGPYNSPLHFGNGTRLTVT.

The rearrangement uses TRBV19 and TRBJ1-2; no clear D. The CDR3 is made up of 12 amino acids. Germline V gives CDR1 LNHDA, CDR2 SQIVND (reference sequence). Trimming removed 7 bases from V and 4 bases from J, with 10 bases in between. CDR3 amino acids: CASKRRIYGYTF. CDR3 sequence (DNA): TGTGCCAGTAAACGGCGGATCTATGGCTACACCTTC.

The chain links TRBV29-1 to TRBJ2-5; 7 bases are a match to TRBD1. Unmatched junction bases numbered 1, after V lost 6 bases and J lost 3 bases. CDR3 length: 11 amino acids. Germline values: CDR1 SQVTM, CDR2 ANQGSEA. The CDR3 bases are TGCAGCGTCGACAGGGAAGAGACCCAGTACTTC. Amino acid sequence: CSVDREETQYF.

The table lists this clone with a count of one. This chain uses TRBV6-6 with TRBJ1-2; D unresolved. Germline CDR1 MNHNY, CDR2 SVGAGI (reference sequence). This CDR3 has 12 amino acids. Trimming cost V 5 bases and J 6 bases, with 10 bases left between them. Here the CDR3 DNA reads TGTGCCAGCAGTCGGGAGGGAGATGGCTACACCTTC. Translated: CASSREGDGYTF.

The chain links TRBV7-3 to TRBJ2-7, with 11 bases aligning to TRBD2. The CDR3 is 17 amino acids. Germline values: CDR1 SGHTA, CDR2 FQGTGA. V lost 5 bases, J lost 3 bases, and 12 bases stayed unmatched. The CDR3 loop is CASSLRNPGTSGYEQYF. CDR3 coding DNA: TGTGCCAGCAGCCTCCGTAACCCCGGGACTAGCGGCTACGAGCAGTACTTC.

This clone came up once. CDR3 in DNA: TGTGCCAGCAGTTACCTTACGCCGACTTCACAGGGCATCGCGGGCTCCTACGAGCAGTACTTC. It codes for CASSYLTPTSQGIAGSYEQYF. The chain recombines TRBV6-2 or TRBV6-3 with TRBJ2-7, with a possible D match to TRBD1 (6 bases). V was pared by 2 bases and J by 0 bases, with 29 bases between. There are 21 residues in the CDR3. Germline lookup yields CDR1 MNHEY and CDR2 SVGEGT.

The chain uses TRBV19 and TRBJ1-2; the match to TRBD1 covers 8 bases. Per germline, CDR1 LNHDA and CDR2 SQIVND (reference sequence). Trimming removed 5 bases from V and 4 bases from J; junction bases left unmatched: 3. This CDR3 spans 13 amino acids. Written as DNA, the CDR3 is TGTGCCAGTAGTCCGGGACAGGCCTATGGCTACACCTTC. It translates to CASSPGQAYGYTF.

This clone was recorded only once. The chain employs TRBV7-9 and TRBJ1-4; D might be TRBD1 (5 bases). The CDR3 contains 15 residues. V was trimmed by 4 bases and J by 4 bases, leaving 13 bases between them. The germline gives CDR1 SEHNR, CDR2 FQNEAQ (reference sequence). The CDR3 DNA follows: TGTGCCAGCAGCTGGGGACTTCAAGATAATGAAAAACTGTTTTTT. Protein product: CASSWGLQDNEKLFF.

This chain links TRBV9 with TRBJ1-2, with D possibly TRBD1 on 5 matching bases. Germline loops: CDR1 SGDLS, CDR2 YYNGEE. With 4 bases removed from V and 3 bases from J, the gap between germline ends came to 13 bases. This CDR3 is built from 14 residues. The CDR3, as DNA: TGTGCCAGCAGCCGAGGCGGGACGGACTATGGCTACACCTTC. Amino acid sequence: CASSRGGTDYGYTF.

The rearrangement uses TRBV30 and TRBJ1-6; D remains unclear. The CDR3 sequence is 14 residues long. The germline CDR1 and CDR2 sequences are GTSNPN and SVGIG (reference sequence). V was cut by 0 bases and J by 8 bases, with 11 bases left in between. CDR3 loop: CAWSVRPRDSPLHF. CDR3 DNA sequence: TGTGCCTGGAGTGTACGACCTCGGGATTCACCCCTCCACTTT.

This rearrangement joins TRBV6-1 to TRBJ2-1, with D perhaps matching TRBD1 (6 bases). Germline V gene sequence: CDR1 MNHNS, CDR2 SASEGT. The V gene lost 1 base and the J gene lost 0 bases, with 13 bases spanning the gap. The CDR3 is made up of 17 amino acids. CDR3 in DNA: TGTGCCAGCAGTGAAGTCCGGGACACGAGCTCCTACAATGAGCAGTTCTTC. Translation: CASSEVRDTSSYNEQFF.

The V call is TRBV28, the J call TRBJ2-3; unclear D gene. Germline-derived CDR1 and CDR2 are MDHEN and SYDVKM. The length of the CDR3 is 15 residues. The V end was cut by 2 bases, the J end by 0 bases, with 9 bases between. CDR3 nucleotides: TGTGCCAGCAGTTTAAAAGAGCTTAGCACAGATACGCAGTATTTT. This gives the protein CASSLKELSTDTQYF.

J is TRBJ2-3 and V is TRBV6-6; D is perhaps TRBD2 (6 bases). V was pared by 8 bases and J by 5 bases, with 17 bases between. CDR1 and CDR2 from the germline V gene are MNHNY and SVGAGI (reference sequence). The CDR3 length is 14 residues. CDR3 bases: TGTGCCAGCCGGGGCGCGGGGTATAGAGATACGCAGTATTTT. Protein: CASRGAGYRDTQYF.